This T cell receptor (beta chain) was found in a study of T cells in Graves' hyperthyroidism and ophthalmopathy. In its sample, this clonotype was seen many times. For the diagnoses, clinical symptoms, serum thyroxine and TRAb, thyroid ultrasound and orbital computed tomography were used. Amplified TCR beta CDR3 regions came from RNA transcripts. A set of HTBI primers served as the primers for a first-round RT-PCR of the TCR CDR3. TCRdb passed the multiplex PCR reads through MiXCR, listing each CDR3 protein once. The sample has approximately 400,000 distinct CDR3 sequences; roughly 12% are singletons. The specimen was blood. This sequence was found in a man aged 25 to 45 with Graves' hyperthyroidism that later progressed to Graves' ophthalmopathy.

The CDR3 region is CASSPRGATYEQYF. In nucleotides, the CDR3 is TGTGCCAGCAGCCCTCGGGGCGCAACCTACGAGCAGTACTTC. The V and J genes are TRBV5-5 and TRBJ2-7; TRBD1 or TRBD2 may be the D gene (5 bases each). Germline loops: CDR1 SGHKS, CDR2 YYEKEE (reference sequence). With 4 bases removed from V and 2 bases from J, the gap between germline ends came to 13 bases. This CDR3 spans 14 amino acids.